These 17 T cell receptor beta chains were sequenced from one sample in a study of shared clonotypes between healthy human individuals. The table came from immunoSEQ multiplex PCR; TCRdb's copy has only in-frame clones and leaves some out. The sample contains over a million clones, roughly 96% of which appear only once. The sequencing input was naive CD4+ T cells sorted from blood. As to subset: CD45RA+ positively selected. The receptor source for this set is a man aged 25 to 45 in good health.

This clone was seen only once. CDR3 region: CASSSAVDEKLFF. In DNA, the CDR3 is TGTGCCAGCAGCTCCGCCGTAGATGAAAAACTGTTTTTT. V is TRBV7-6 and J is TRBJ1-4; D is ambiguous. Germline values: CDR1 SGHVS, CDR2 FNYEAQ. The CDR3 has 13 residues. Deletions cut 4 bases from V and 6 bases from J, with 9 bases between.

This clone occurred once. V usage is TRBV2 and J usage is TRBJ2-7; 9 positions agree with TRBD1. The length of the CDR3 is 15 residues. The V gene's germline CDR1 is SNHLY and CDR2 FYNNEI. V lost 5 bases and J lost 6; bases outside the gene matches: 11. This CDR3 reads CASSLQTGGIGEQYF. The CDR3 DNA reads TGTGCCAGCAGTTTGCAGACAGGGGGAATAGGCGAGCAGTACTTC.

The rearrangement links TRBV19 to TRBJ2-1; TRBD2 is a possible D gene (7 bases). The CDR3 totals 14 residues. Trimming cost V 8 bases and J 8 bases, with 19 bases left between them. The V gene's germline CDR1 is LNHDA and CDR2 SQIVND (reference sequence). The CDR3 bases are TGTGCCAGTTGGAGCGGGACGAGGGGGTATGAGCAGTTCTTC. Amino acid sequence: CASWSGTRGYEQFF.

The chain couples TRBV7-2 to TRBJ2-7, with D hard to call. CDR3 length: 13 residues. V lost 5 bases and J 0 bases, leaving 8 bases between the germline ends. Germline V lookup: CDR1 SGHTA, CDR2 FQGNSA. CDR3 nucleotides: TGTGCCAGCAGCCCCCCCAGCTCCTACGAGCAGTACTTC. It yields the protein CASSPPSSYEQYF.

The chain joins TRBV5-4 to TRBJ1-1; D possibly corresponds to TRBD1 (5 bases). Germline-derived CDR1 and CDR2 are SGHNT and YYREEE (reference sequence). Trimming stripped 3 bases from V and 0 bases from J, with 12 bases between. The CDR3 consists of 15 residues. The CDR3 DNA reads TGTGCCAGCAGCTCCCAGGGTTTCGTGAACACTGAAGCTTTCTTT. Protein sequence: CASSSQGFVNTEAFF.

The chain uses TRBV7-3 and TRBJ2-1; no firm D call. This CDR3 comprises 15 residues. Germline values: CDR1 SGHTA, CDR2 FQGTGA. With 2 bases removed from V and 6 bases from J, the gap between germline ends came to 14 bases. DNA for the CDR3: TGTGCCAGCAGCTTACCTAGTGGGTTGCTCAATGAGCAGTTCTTC. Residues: CASSLPSGLLNEQFF.

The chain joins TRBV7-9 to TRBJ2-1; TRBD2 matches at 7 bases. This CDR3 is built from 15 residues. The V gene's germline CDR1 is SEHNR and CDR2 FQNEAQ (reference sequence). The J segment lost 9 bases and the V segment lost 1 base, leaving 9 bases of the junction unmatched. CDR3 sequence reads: CASSLDWEGSGEQFF. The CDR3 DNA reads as TGTGCCAGCAGCTTAGATTGGGAGGGGTCTGGTGAGCAGTTCTTC.

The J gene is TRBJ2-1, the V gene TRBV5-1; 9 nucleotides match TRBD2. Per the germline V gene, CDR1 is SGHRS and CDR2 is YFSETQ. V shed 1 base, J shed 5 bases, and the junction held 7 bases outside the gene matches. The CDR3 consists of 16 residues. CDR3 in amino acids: CASSLIELAGNNEQFF. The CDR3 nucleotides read TGCGCCAGCAGCTTGATTGAGCTAGCGGGGAACAATGAGCAGTTCTTC. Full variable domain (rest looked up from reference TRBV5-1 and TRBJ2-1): KAGVTQTPRYLIKTRGQQVTLSCSPISGHRSVSWYQQTPGQGLQFLFEYFSETQRNKGNFPGRFSGRQFSNSRSEMNVSTLELGDSALYLCASSLIELAGNNEQFFGPGTRLTVL.

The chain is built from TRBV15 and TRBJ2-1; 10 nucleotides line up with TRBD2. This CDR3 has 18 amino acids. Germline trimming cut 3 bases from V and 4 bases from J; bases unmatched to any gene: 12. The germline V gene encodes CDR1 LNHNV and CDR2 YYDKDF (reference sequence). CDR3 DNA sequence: TGTGCCACCAGCAGGCCCAGCGGGAGGGCCATAGGGTACAATGAGCAGTTCTTC. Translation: CATSRPSGRAIGYNEQFF.

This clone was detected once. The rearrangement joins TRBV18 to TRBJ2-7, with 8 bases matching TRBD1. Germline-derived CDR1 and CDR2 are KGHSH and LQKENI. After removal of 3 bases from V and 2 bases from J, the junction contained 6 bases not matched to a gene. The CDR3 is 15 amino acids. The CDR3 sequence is CASSPRTGPTYEQYF. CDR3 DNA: TGTGCCAGCTCACCGCGGACAGGGCCCACCTACGAGCAGTACTTC.

The CDR3, as DNA: TGTGCCAGCAGCTCCCGAGGGGGGCTTTACCAGTACTTC. Protein: CASSSRGGLYQYF. The V call is TRBV6-5, the J call TRBJ2-5; D is tentatively TRBD1 or TRBD2 (6 bases each). The CDR3 totals 13 residues. Germline V gene lookup returns CDR1 MNHEY and CDR2 SVGAGI. V was pared by 6 bases and J by 10 bases, with 18 bases between.

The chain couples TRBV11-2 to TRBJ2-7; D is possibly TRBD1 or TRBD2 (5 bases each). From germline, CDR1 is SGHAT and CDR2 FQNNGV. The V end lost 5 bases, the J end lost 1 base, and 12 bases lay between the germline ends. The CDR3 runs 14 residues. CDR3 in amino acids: CASSPRGVSYEQYF. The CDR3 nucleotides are TGTGCCAGCAGCCCGAGAGGGGTTTCCTACGAGCAGTACTTC.

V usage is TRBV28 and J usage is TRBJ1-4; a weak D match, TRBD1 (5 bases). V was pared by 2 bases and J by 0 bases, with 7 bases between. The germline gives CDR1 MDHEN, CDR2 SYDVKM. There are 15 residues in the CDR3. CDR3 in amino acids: CASSLRGATNEKLFF. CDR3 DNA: TGTGCCAGCAGTTTACGGGGGGCAACTAATGAAAAACTGTTTTTT. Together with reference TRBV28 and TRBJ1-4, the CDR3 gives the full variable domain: DVKVTQSSRYLVKRTGEKVFLECVQDMDHENMFWYRQDPGLGLRLIYFSYDVKMKEKGDIPEGYSVSREKKERFSLILESASTNQTSMYLCASSLRGATNEKLFFGSGTQLSVL.

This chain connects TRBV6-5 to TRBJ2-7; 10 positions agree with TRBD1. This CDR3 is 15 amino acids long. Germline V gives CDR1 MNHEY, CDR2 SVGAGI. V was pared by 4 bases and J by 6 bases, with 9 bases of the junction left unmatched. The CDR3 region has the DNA TGTGCCAGCAGTTCACACGGACAGGGGGTGGGCGAGCAGTACTTC. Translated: CASSSHGQGVGEQYF.

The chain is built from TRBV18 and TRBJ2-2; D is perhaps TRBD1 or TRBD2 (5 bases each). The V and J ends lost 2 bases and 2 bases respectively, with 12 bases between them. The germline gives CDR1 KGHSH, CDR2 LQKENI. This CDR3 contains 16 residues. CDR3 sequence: CASSPEGRRNTGELFF. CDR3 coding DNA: TGTGCCAGCTCACCAGAGGGACGGAGAAACACCGGGGAGCTGTTTTTT.

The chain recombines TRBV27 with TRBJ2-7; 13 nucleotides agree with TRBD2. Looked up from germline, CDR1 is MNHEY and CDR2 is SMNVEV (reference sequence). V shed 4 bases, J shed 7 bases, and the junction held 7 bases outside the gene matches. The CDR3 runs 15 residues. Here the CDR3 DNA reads TGTGCCAGCAGTTCTGGACTAGCGGGAGTGGGGGAGCAGTACTTC. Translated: CASSSGLAGVGEQYF.

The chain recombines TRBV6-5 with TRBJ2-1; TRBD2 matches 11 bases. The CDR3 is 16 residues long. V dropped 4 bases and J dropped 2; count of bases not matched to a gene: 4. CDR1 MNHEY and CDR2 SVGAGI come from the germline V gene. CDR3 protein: CASSSGGLAAYNEQFF. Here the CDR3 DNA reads TGTGCCAGCAGTTCGGGGGGACTAGCGGCCTACAATGAGCAGTTCTTC.